A single sample gave rise to the 25 T cell receptor beta chains below, sequenced in a study of control samples from healthy donors and cancer patients. The repertoire was sequenced with immunoSEQ multiplex PCR; TCRdb's copy has only in-frame clones and lacks some. The data hold some 71,000 clones, with roughly 86% observed a single time. Sequencing was carried out using PBMCs. The receptors come from a man in his 60s with lung cancer.

This clone was detected once. V gene TRBV6-1 combines with J gene TRBJ2-5; possibly TRBD1 or TRBD2 for D (5 bases each). Germline V gene sequence: CDR1 MNHNS, CDR2 SASEGT. This CDR3 region has 16 residues. With 3 bases removed from V and 4 bases from J, the gap between germline ends came to 18 bases. The chain's CDR3 is CASSDGERGVGETQYF. CDR3 coding DNA: TGTGCCAGCAGTGACGGGGAAAGGGGAGTAGGAGAGACCCAGTACTTC.

This clone was seen a handful of times. This chain links TRBV7-9 with TRBJ2-1; TRBD1 agrees at 10 bases. Trimming cost V 5 bases and J 4 bases; bases outside gene matches: 11. Per germline, CDR1 SEHNR and CDR2 FQNEAQ (reference sequence). The CDR3 runs 17 residues. CDR3 nucleotide sequence: TGTGCCAGCAGCAAAGCGGGCCCGGGACAGGGGTACAATGAGCAGTTCTTC. Amino acids: CASSKAGPGQGYNEQFF.

This chain connects TRBV25-1 to TRBJ1-6; D not certain. In germline, CDR1 is MGHDK, CDR2 SYGVNS. This CDR3 comprises 14 residues. The V end was cut by 5 bases, the J end by 9 bases, with 14 bases between. Here the CDR3 reads CASSNMAGSSPLHF. The CDR3 DNA reads TGTGCCAGCAGTAATATGGCAGGAAGTTCACCCCTCCACTTT.

The V gene is TRBV18, the J gene TRBJ1-1, with TRBD1 as a possible D gene (5 bases). Deletions cut 3 bases from V and 0 bases from J, with 11 bases between. Germline V gives CDR1 KGHSH, CDR2 LQKENI. The CDR3 has 15 residues. CDR3 sequence: CASSPSGFLNTEAFF. CDR3 sequence (DNA): TGTGCCAGCTCACCCTCAGGGTTTCTGAACACTGAAGCTTTCTTT.

CDR3 DNA: TGCGCCAGCAGCTTGGATGGTGGGGTCCTGGGCTACACCTTC. This gives the protein CASSLDGGVLGYTF. V and J are TRBV5-1 and TRBJ1-2; D is undetermined. CDR1 and CDR2 from the germline V gene are SGHRS and YFSETQ. The V gene lost 0 bases and the J gene lost 8 bases, with 14 bases spanning the gap. The CDR3 consists of 14 residues.

The V gene is TRBV6-6, the J gene TRBJ1-5; 8 positions agree with TRBD1. The junction had 9 bases not matched to a gene; V was cut back by 5 bases and J by 6 bases. Germline V gene lookup returns CDR1 MNHNY and CDR2 SVGAGI (reference sequence). The CDR3 is 15 amino acids. CDR3 sequence reads: CASSDPDRVAQPQHF. The CDR3 bases are TGTGCCAGCAGTGACCCGGACAGGGTCGCTCAGCCCCAGCATTTT.

The J gene is TRBJ2-5, the V gene TRBV12-3 or TRBV12-4; 10 bases are a match to TRBD2. Trimming removed 7 bases from V and 7 bases from J; junction bases left unmatched: 3. The CDR3 extends over 12 amino acids. The CDR3 loop is CASKPSGGTQYF. CDR3 bases: TGTGCCAGCAAGCCTAGCGGGGGGACCCAGTACTTC.

V and J are TRBV5-1 and TRBJ2-1; no clear D gene. The CDR3 length is 12 residues. CDR1 SGHRS and CDR2 YFSETQ come from the germline V gene. Trimming stripped 2 bases from V and 7 bases from J, with 7 bases between. The CDR3 nucleotides are TGCGCCAGCAGCTTTCCCGGGAATGAGCAGTTCTTC. Translating it yields CASSFPGNEQFF. Looking up the rest from reference TRBV5-1 and TRBJ2-1 gives the full variable domain: KAGVTQTPRYLIKTRGQQVTLSCSPISGHRSVSWYQQTPGQGLQFLFEYFSETQRNKGNFPGRFSGRQFSNSRSEMNVSTLELGDSALYLCASSFPGNEQFFGPGTRLTVL.

V usage is TRBV10-2 and J usage is TRBJ2-5; a possible D gene is TRBD1 (5 bases). V dropped 8 bases and J dropped 5 bases, with 12 bases sitting between them. This CDR3 region has 12 residues. Germline assignment: CDR1 WSHSY and CDR2 SAAADI. CDR3 nucleotides: TGCGCCAGCCAGGGTAGAGGTGAGACCCAGTACTTC. Protein: CASQGRGETQYF.

This clone was seen a few times. V usage is TRBV5-4 and J usage is TRBJ1-2, with a tentative D call TRBD1 (6 bases). Germline V gene lookup returns CDR1 SGHNT and CDR2 YYREEE (reference sequence). V lost 2 bases, J lost 8 bases, and 10 bases lay in between. The CDR3 extends over 12 amino acids. DNA of the CDR3: TGTGCCAGCAGCTTACACAGGGAAGGCTACACCTTC. This sequence encodes CASSLHREGYTF.

The chain uses TRBV2 and TRBJ2-5; TRBD2 matches 12 bases. The CDR3 loop spans 12 amino acids. Germline V gives CDR1 SNHLY, CDR2 FYNNEI. V lost 5 bases, J lost 12 bases, and 4 bases stayed unmatched. The CDR3 here is CASSLLAGGEYF. In nucleotides, the CDR3 is TGTGCCAGCAGTCTACTAGCGGGGGGAGAGTACTTC. Filled out from reference TRBV2 and TRBJ2-5, the complete variable domain reads EPEVTQTPSHQVTQMGQEVILRCVPISNHLYFYWYRQILGQKVEFLVSFYNNEISEKSEIFDDQFSVERPDGSNFTLKIRSTKLEDSAMYFCASSLLAGGEYFGPGTRLLVL.

The chain employs TRBV7-3 and TRBJ2-2; D remains ambiguous. Trimming shortened V by 5 bases and J by 0 bases, and 13 bases separated the two germline ends. The CDR3 extends over 16 amino acids. Germline V gene lookup returns CDR1 SGHTA and CDR2 FQGTGA. The CDR3 loop reads CASSLVLGTNTGELFF. DNA of the CDR3: TGTGCCAGCAGCCTCGTGTTGGGGACGAACACCGGGGAGCTGTTTTTT.

The V call is TRBV7-8, the J call TRBJ2-2, with TRBD2 as a possible D gene (6 bases). The ends were cut back, 5 bases at V and 1 base at J, with 23 bases in the middle. CDR3 length: 19 residues. The germline V gene has CDR1 SGHVS and CDR2 FQNEAQ. The CDR3 sequence is CASSRISGGGSLNTGELFF. The CDR3 bases are TGTGCCAGCAGCAGGATCTCAGGTGGAGGGTCGCTGAACACCGGGGAGCTGTTTTTT.

In the case of this clone: The junction does not match germline at one end; this may be a read error. This rearrangement joins TRBV12-3 or TRBV12-4 to TRBJ1-2; D is perhaps TRBD1 (6 bases). The CDR3 is 13 amino acids. The CDR3 loop reads CASSLDRDHGYAF. CDR3 bases: TGTGCCAGCAGTTTAGACAGGGATCACGGCTACGCCTTC.

The J gene is TRBJ1-2, the V gene TRBV27; tentative D call: TRBD1 (6 bases). The CDR3 is 13 amino acids. The V gene lost 6 bases and the J gene lost 7 bases, with 15 bases spanning the gap. CDR1 MNHEY and CDR2 SMNVEV come from the germline V gene (reference sequence). The CDR3 sequence is CASRPTGSGGYTF. CDR3 bases: TGTGCCAGCAGGCCAACAGGGTCTGGTGGCTACACCTTC.

This sequence joins TRBV29-1 and TRBJ1-1; D might be TRBD1 (5 bases). CDR3 length equals 14 residues. CDR1 SQVTM and CDR2 ANQGSEA come from the germline V gene. The germline V and J ends were trimmed by 4 bases and 3 bases, with 15 bases remaining between them. Written as DNA, the CDR3 is TGCAGCGTTGTAGGATTTTTGGGGGACACTGAAGCTTTCTTT. Amino acids: CSVVGFLGDTEAFF.

There are a few counts of this clone. The chain uses TRBV5-1 and TRBJ2-5, with D uncertain. Trimming cost V 1 base and J 1 base, with 11 bases left between them. The germline V gene encodes CDR1 SGHRS and CDR2 YFSETQ. The CDR3 consists of 15 residues. For the CDR3, the DNA is TGCGCCAGCAGCTTGAGGTCAAGCCCCCAAGAGACCCAGTACTTC. It yields the protein CASSLRSSPQETQYF.

Only one count was recorded for this clone. The chain links TRBV24-1 to TRBJ1-2, with no clear D. This CDR3 is 12 amino acids long. The ends were cut back, 1 base at V and 7 bases at J, with 6 bases in the middle. CDR1 is KGHDR and CDR2 is SFDVKD in the germline V gene. CDR3 in amino acids: CATSDFYFGYTF. CDR3 in DNA: TGTGCCACCAGTGATTTTTATTTTGGCTACACCTTC.

The chain has TRBV15 and TRBJ2-3; 11 nucleotides match TRBD2. The germline CDR1 and CDR2 sequences are LNHNV and YYDKDF (reference sequence). This CDR3 contains 19 residues. With 0 bases clipped from V and 1 base from J, the junction kept 9 bases outside the gene matches. The chain's CDR3 is CATSRDGWIAGGGTDTQYF. CDR3 sequence (DNA): TGTGCCACCAGCAGAGATGGGTGGATAGCGGGGGGGGGCACAGATACGCAGTATTTT.

The chain joins TRBV6-5 to TRBJ1-1; weak D call: TRBD1 (6 bases). CDR1 is MNHEY and CDR2 is SVGAGI in the germline V gene. The CDR3 has 16 residues. V was pared by 2 bases and J by 1 base, with 14 bases between. The CDR3 coding sequence is TGTGCCAGCAGTTACCGGAGTCGGGGGCGGAACACTGAAGCTTTCTTT. Translating gives CASSYRSRGRNTEAFF.

The chain employs TRBV10-1 and TRBJ2-3; 7 bases map to TRBD2. CDR1 WNHNN and CDR2 SYGVQD come from the germline V gene (reference sequence). Trimming took 7 bases from V and 6 from J; bases not matched to a gene: 10. CDR3 length: 14 residues. The chain's CDR3 is CASMRTPGGDTQYF. CDR3 in DNA: TGCGCCAGCATGCGGACACCCGGGGGGGATACGCAGTATTTT.

The CDR3 DNA reads as TGTGCCAGCAGCGAAGCAGGGAGCTCTGGAAACACCATATATTTT. Its protein is CASSEAGSSGNTIYF. The rearrangement joins TRBV27 to TRBJ1-3; D is possibly TRBD1 (5 bases). Per the germline V gene, CDR1 is MNHEY and CDR2 is SMNVEV (reference sequence). The CDR3 loop spans 15 amino acids. V lost 6 bases to trimming and J lost 0 bases, with 12 bases between them.

This clone appeared a single time. This chain connects TRBV5-1 to TRBJ1-3, with TRBD1 matching 11 bases. The J segment lost 15 bases and the V segment lost 4 bases, leaving 9 bases of the junction unmatched. The CDR3 length is 13 residues. Germline assignment: CDR1 SGHRS and CDR2 YFSETQ. The CDR3 sequence is CASSVGQGEGGYF. DNA for the CDR3: TGCGCCAGCAGCGTGGGACAGGGGGAAGGTGGATATTTT.

The V call is TRBV4-2, the J call TRBJ1-6, with D unclear. The CDR3 totals 10 residues. Trimming pared 1 base from V and 17 bases from J, leaving 6 bases between. The germline CDR1 and CDR2 sequences are LGHNA and YNFKEQ. In DNA form, the CDR3 reads TGTGCCAGCAGCCAAGCGGCGATCCACTTT. Encoded protein: CASSQAAIHF.

The V and J genes are TRBV12-5 and TRBJ1-5, with no clear D. Germline lookup yields CDR1 LGHNT and CDR2 FRNRAP. CDR3 size: 13 residues. V was shortened by 6 bases and J by 2 bases, with 8 bases between the two germline ends. CDR3 protein: CASGGSGNQPQHF. The CDR3 DNA reads as TGTGCTAGTGGCGGGTCTGGCAATCAGCCCCAGCATTTT. Filled out from reference TRBV12-5 and TRBJ1-5, the complete variable domain reads DARVTQTPRHKVTEMGQEVTMRCQPILGHNTVFWYRQTMMQGLELLAYFRNRAPLDDSGMPKDRFSAEMPDATLATLKIQPSEPRDSAVYFCASGGSGNQPQHFGDGTRLSIL.